These 2 T cell receptor beta chains share one sample of origin, sequenced in a study of shared clonotypes between healthy human individuals. Libraries were prepared by immunoSEQ multiplex PCR; TCRdb keeps only in-frame clonotypes and omits some of them. Of approximately 650,000 clones in the sample, over 95% were seen once. Naive CD8 cells comprised CD45RO-negative, CCR7-positively selected cells, excluding terminally differentiated effector memory CD45RA+ cells. The sample was naive CD8+ T cells sorted from blood. The receptors derive from a woman aged 25 to 39 in good health.

The CDR3 region has the DNA TGTGCCAGTAGTCTTTTCGGGGGAACCTATGATGGCTACACCTTC. It specifies CASSLFGGTYDGYTF. The rearrangement links TRBV19 to TRBJ1-2; D may be TRBD1 (5 bases). The CDR3 is 15 residues long. Germline V lookup: CDR1 LNHDA, CDR2 SQIVND (reference sequence). Trimming left V 5 bases short and J 6 bases short, with 19 bases between.

Details on this clone: Other DNA sequences within the sample encode an identical CDR3. The chain joins TRBV27 to TRBJ2-1, with TRBD2 matching 7 bases. This CDR3 region has 14 residues. Germline V gene data show CDR1 as MNHEY and CDR2 as SMNVEV (reference sequence). V gave up 2 bases and J gave up 3 bases; unmatched junction bases: 1. The CDR3: CASSLRGVYNEQFF. CDR3 nucleotides: TGTGCCAGCAGTTTACGGGGGGTCTACAATGAGCAGTTCTTC.